Following are 32 T cell receptor beta chains from one sample sequenced in a study of blood T cell repertoires in COVID-19. The method was immunoSEQ multiplex PCR; TCRdb's version includes in-frame clones alone and lacks a portion of them. The sample holds about 140,000 clones, approximately 87% seen once. Specimen: peripheral blood. Every receptor here comes from a man in his forties or fifties who had recovered from COVID-19.

The V and J genes are TRBV19 and TRBJ2-7; 8 positions agree with TRBD1. This CDR3 spans 15 amino acids. Germline V lookup: CDR1 LNHDA, CDR2 SQIVND (reference sequence). V shed 6 bases, J shed 1 base, and the junction held 8 bases outside the gene matches. The CDR3 reads CASSNQGQVSYEQYF. The CDR3 DNA follows: TGTGCCAGTAGCAATCAGGGACAGGTATCCTACGAGCAGTACTTC.

J is TRBJ2-7 and V is TRBV7-2, with D possibly being TRBD2 (6 bases). The CDR3 has 13 amino acids. Trimming cost V 3 bases and J 5 bases, with 11 bases left between them. The germline V gene encodes CDR1 SGHTA and CDR2 FQGNSA. For the CDR3, the DNA is TGTGCCAGCAGCTTGACTAGATTGGACGAGCAGTACTTC. This encodes CASSLTRLDEQYF.

J is TRBJ1-1 and V is TRBV2, with 9 bases aligning to TRBD1. Germline V CDR1 and CDR2: SNHLY, FYNNEI. V lost 6 bases, J lost 11 bases, and 4 bases stayed unmatched. This CDR3 has 11 residues. The CDR3 here is CASRVQGAAFF. CDR3 sequence (DNA): TGTGCCAGCAGGGTACAGGGGGCCGCTTTCTTT. Full variable domain (remainder filled in from reference TRBV2 and TRBJ1-1): EPEVTQTPSHQVTQMGQEVILRCVPISNHLYFYWYRQILGQKVEFLVSFYNNEISEKSEIFDDQFSVERPDGSNFTLKIRSTKLEDSAMYFCASRVQGAAFFGQGTRLTVV.

The CDR3 sequence is CASSLTGRTTEAFF. CDR3 nucleotides: TGTGCCAGCAGTCTTACAGGACGGACCACTGAAGCTTTCTTT. The V gene is TRBV6-2 or TRBV6-3, the J gene TRBJ1-1; possible D gene TRBD1, 5 bases. CDR3 length: 14 amino acids. The V gene's germline CDR1 is MNHEY and CDR2 SVGEGT. V was shortened by 5 bases and J by 4 bases, with 14 bases between the two germline ends.

The CDR3 coding sequence is TGTGCCAGCAGCTTAAACAGCCAAGTTACGGATACGCAGTATTTT. Its protein product is CASSLNSQVTDTQYF. The chain employs TRBV11-2 and TRBJ2-3; D call uncertain. Germline-derived CDR1 and CDR2 are SGHAT and FQNNGV. Trimming shortened V by 2 bases and J by 6 bases, and 15 bases separated the two germline ends. The CDR3 runs to 15 residues.

J is TRBJ1-5 and V is TRBV29-1; 10 bases line up with TRBD1. The CDR3 contains 16 residues. Trimming removed 3 bases from V and 6 bases from J; junction bases left unmatched: 11. Germline loops: CDR1 SQVTM, CDR2 ANQGSEA. The CDR3 coding sequence is TGCAGCGTTGACCACCCGGGACAGGGGAAGAGTCAGCCCCAGCATTTT. Its protein is CSVDHPGQGKSQPQHF.

The chain employs TRBV5-4 and TRBJ1-4; D may be TRBD1 (6 bases). Germline V gene lookup returns CDR1 SGHNT and CDR2 YYREEE (reference sequence). Deletions cut 0 bases from V and 2 bases from J, with 8 bases between. This CDR3 has 15 amino acids. This CDR3 is CASSLVRGTNEKLFF. The DNA for the CDR3 is TGTGCCAGCAGCTTGGTCAGGGGTACTAATGAAAAACTGTTTTTT.

The chain links TRBV4-3 to TRBJ2-2; D possibly corresponds to TRBD1 (6 bases). Germline V lookup: CDR1 LGHNA, CDR2 YSLEER. The CDR3 sequence is 17 residues long. V lost 0 bases and J lost 0, with 11 bases in between. The CDR3, as DNA: TGCGCCAGCAGCCAAGATCCAGCAGGGGCGAACACCGGGGAGCTGTTTTTT. It yields the protein CASSQDPAGANTGELFF.

The J gene is TRBJ1-1, the V gene TRBV2; 7 nucleotides line up with TRBD1. V lost 4 bases and J lost 2; bases outside the gene matches: 4. This CDR3 contains 14 residues. The germline V gene has CDR1 SNHLY and CDR2 FYNNEI. CDR3 loop: CASSGDSYNTEAFF. Written as DNA, the CDR3 is TGTGCCAGCAGTGGGGACAGTTATAACACTGAAGCTTTCTTT.

The chain carries TRBV6-1 and TRBJ2-7, with 12 positions matching TRBD2. Looked up from germline, CDR1 is MNHNS and CDR2 is SASEGT. The junction had 6 bases not matched to a gene; V was cut back by 3 bases and J by 3 bases. CDR3 length: 16 amino acids. CDR3 in amino acids: CASSDGGLAGFYEQYF. The DNA for the CDR3 is TGTGCCAGCAGTGACGGCGGACTAGCGGGGTTCTACGAGCAGTACTTC.

The chain carries TRBV10-3 and TRBJ1-1, with 8 bases that match TRBD1. Germline assignment: CDR1 ENHRY and CDR2 SYGVKD. The CDR3 sequence is 13 residues long. With 7 bases clipped from V and 9 bases from J, the junction kept 10 bases outside the gene matches. The CDR3 is CAIMDDRGGKAFF. CDR3 coding DNA: TGTGCCATCATGGATGACAGGGGAGGGAAAGCTTTCTTT.

The chain combines TRBV10-3 with TRBJ1-2, with D possibly TRBD1 on 5 matching bases. This CDR3 has 14 amino acids. Trimming removed 8 bases from V and 7 bases from J, with 20 bases in between. CDR1 and CDR2 (germline): ENHRY, SYGVKD. CDR3 nucleotides: TGTGCCATCCGAACCTCGTGGGGGGATAGTGGCTACACCTTC. Its translation: CAIRTSWGDSGYTF.

Here the CDR3 DNA reads TGTGCCAGCAGCCGGACTAGCTGGTCCTACGAGCAGTACTTC. Its translation is CASSRTSWSYEQYF. The chain is built from TRBV6-5 and TRBJ2-7; 8 nucleotides match TRBD2. CDR1 and CDR2 (germline): MNHEY, SVGAGI. CDR3 length equals 14 residues. Trimming removed 6 bases from V and 1 base from J; junction bases left unmatched: 5.

The V gene is TRBV29-1, the J gene TRBJ2-5; tentatively, D is TRBD1 (7 bases). The CDR3 loop spans 13 amino acids. The germline V gene has CDR1 SQVTM and CDR2 ANQGSEA. Deletions cut 4 bases from V and 4 bases from J, with 13 bases between. For the CDR3, the DNA is TGCAGCGTTGGTGGGCAGGGGGGAGAGACCCAGTACTTC. This sequence encodes CSVGGQGGETQYF.

The chain recombines TRBV6-5 with TRBJ2-1; 10 bases match TRBD1. The CDR3 is 12 residues long. V lost 5 bases, J lost 11 bases, and 3 bases stayed unmatched. Germline V gene lookup returns CDR1 MNHEY and CDR2 SVGAGI. As DNA, the CDR3 is TGTGCCAGCAGTAGACAGGGGGCGCAGCAGTTCTTC. It yields the protein CASSRQGAQQFF.

The rearrangement links TRBV7-2 to TRBJ1-2, with D unresolved. The CDR3 is 14 amino acids. Trimming pared 1 base from V and 8 bases from J, leaving 14 bases between. The germline CDR1 and CDR2 sequences are SGHTA and FQGNSA. CDR3: CASSLDPSSGGYTF. DNA for the CDR3: TGTGCCAGCAGCTTAGACCCATCGTCGGGAGGCTACACCTTC.

This clone occurred a few times. This chain joins TRBV28 and TRBJ2-7; no firm D call. The V end lost 8 bases, the J end lost 0 bases, and 8 bases lay between the germline ends. The CDR3 is 12 amino acids. Germline CDR1 and CDR2: MDHEN and SYDVKM. CDR3 nucleotides: TGTGCCAGCCAGACTTTCTCCTACGAGCAGTACTTC. Translation gives CASQTFSYEQYF.

The chain links TRBV19 to TRBJ2-2, with D maybe TRBD2 (6 bases). This CDR3 is built from 20 residues. Germline CDR1 reads LNHDA; CDR2 reads SQIVND (reference sequence). The germline V and J ends were trimmed by 4 bases and 3 bases, with 27 bases remaining between them. The CDR3 region is CASSSPRGLIFSRDTGELFF. CDR3 coding DNA: TGTGCCAGTAGTAGCCCTAGGGGACTCATCTTTTCAAGGGACACCGGGGAGCTGTTTTTT.

This chain connects TRBV9 to TRBJ2-3, with 10 bases matching TRBD2. Unmatched junction bases numbered 6, after V lost 2 bases and J lost 6 bases. Germline assignment: CDR1 SGDLS and CDR2 YYNGEE. The CDR3 totals 15 residues. The CDR3 DNA sequence: TGTGCCAGCAGCGTCTACCTAGCGGGGGTGGATACGCAGTATTTT. It is translated as CASSVYLAGVDTQYF.

This chain connects TRBV13 to TRBJ1-1; no definite D call. CDR1 and CDR2 from the germline V gene are PRHDT and FYEKMQ (reference sequence). V lost 3 bases and J lost 1, with 6 bases in between. CDR3 size: 13 residues. The CDR3 is CASSLERNTEAFF. Written as DNA, the CDR3 is TGTGCCAGCAGCTTGGAGAGGAACACTGAAGCTTTCTTT. The entire variable domain, with the rest obtained from reference TRBV13 and TRBJ1-1, is as follows: AAGVIQSPRHLIKEKRETATLKCYPIPRHDTVYWYQQGPGQDPQFLISFYEKMQSDKGSIPDRFSAQQFSDYHSELNMSSLELGDSALYFCASSLERNTEAFFGQGTRLTVV.

The chain is built from TRBV7-8 and TRBJ1-1, with 7 nucleotides matching TRBD1. The CDR3 spans 14 residues. CDR1 and CDR2 from the germline V gene are SGHVS and FQNEAQ. The J segment lost 4 bases and the V segment lost 5 bases, leaving 7 bases of the junction unmatched. CDR3 in amino acids: CASSTQGESTEAFF. The CDR3 nucleotides are TGTGCCAGCAGCACCCAGGGGGAGAGCACTGAAGCTTTCTTT.

The chain uses TRBV5-6 and TRBJ2-2, with 9 bases that match TRBD1. This CDR3 region has 16 residues. Germline lookup yields CDR1 SGHDT and CDR2 YYEEEE. Unmatched junction bases numbered 8, after V lost 3 bases and J lost 5 bases. CDR3 in amino acids: CASSSPGQGITGELFF. CDR3 in DNA: TGTGCCAGCAGCTCTCCGGGACAGGGTATTACCGGGGAGCTGTTTTTT.

The chain is built from TRBV10-3 and TRBJ1-4; D is unclear. The CDR3 is 16 amino acids. V lost 6 bases and J 2 bases, leaving 16 bases between the germline ends. Germline lookup yields CDR1 ENHRY and CDR2 SYGVKD. The DNA of the CDR3 is TGTGCCATCAGCCCGAGCAACCACCTTACTAATGAAAAACTGTTTTTT. It yields the protein CAISPSNHLTNEKLFF.

This clone was counted once. At one end, the junction sequence differs from germline, possibly due to a read error. This chain links TRBV12-5 with TRBJ2-5; TRBD2 might be the D (6 bases). This CDR3 is 13 amino acids long. Germline CDR1 and CDR2: LGHNT and FRNRAP. The CDR3: CASALTGVLTQYF. In DNA, the CDR3 is TGTGCTAGTGCTTTGACGGGGGTCTTGACCCAGTACTTC.

This clone was seen repeatedly, ten times or more. The gene calls are TRBV4-1 and TRBJ2-7; 7 bases line up with TRBD1. CDR1 MGHRA and CDR2 YSYEKL come from the germline V gene. The CDR3 loop spans 13 amino acids. Losses at the gene ends were 3 bases for V and 3 bases for J; bases not matched to a gene: 2. CDR3 region: CASSHQGDYEQYF. The CDR3 DNA reads TGCGCCAGCAGCCACCAGGGGGACTACGAGCAGTACTTC.

The V call is TRBV7-9, the J call TRBJ1-2; no reliable D call. The CDR3 consists of 16 residues. The germline V gene has CDR1 SEHNR and CDR2 FQNEAQ (reference sequence). V shed 5 bases and J shed 1 base, with 17 bases lying between them. In nucleotides, the CDR3 is TGTGCCAGCAGCCCCCCGTGGAGCTACATTAACTATGGCTACACCTTC. Residues: CASSPPWSYINYGYTF.

This clone was found once. J is TRBJ2-1 and V is TRBV6-5, with 8 bases matching TRBD1. This CDR3 has 15 residues. Trimming cost V 6 bases and J 8 bases; bases outside gene matches: 12. CDR1 is MNHEY, CDR2 SVGAGI, per germline. As DNA, the CDR3 is TGTGCCAGCAGCCTTACCAGGACAGGGATTTATGAGCAGTTCTTC. Encoded protein: CASSLTRTGIYEQFF.

This clone appeared a few times. The chain employs TRBV9 and TRBJ2-7; perhaps TRBD1 as D (7 bases). Germline V gives CDR1 SGDLS, CDR2 YYNGEE. The CDR3 is 17 amino acids. Trimming took off 3 bases at V and 0 bases at J, with 19 bases between the two ends. CDR3 sequence: CASSARGTAYFSYEQYF. CDR3 nucleotides: TGTGCCAGCAGCGCTCGCGGGACAGCGTACTTCTCCTACGAGCAGTACTTC.

CDR3 loop: CASSLLDSYNSPLHF. In DNA, the CDR3 is TGTGCCAGCAGTTTATTGGACAGCTATAATTCACCCCTCCACTTT. This chain connects TRBV28 to TRBJ1-6; D perhaps matches TRBD1 (6 bases). V shed 1 base and J shed 3 bases, with 7 bases lying between them. The CDR3 spans 15 residues. The V gene's germline CDR1 is MDHEN and CDR2 SYDVKM. Supplemented by reference TRBV28 and TRBJ1-6, the full variable domain reads DVKVTQSSRYLVKRTGEKVFLECVQDMDHENMFWYRQDPGLGLRLIYFSYDVKMKEKGDIPEGYSVSREKKERFSLILESASTNQTSMYLCASSLLDSYNSPLHFGNGTRLTVT.

This sequence joins TRBV4-1 and TRBJ1-1; D is unclear. In germline, CDR1 is MGHRA, CDR2 YSYEKL. This CDR3 has 17 amino acids. V was clipped by 5 bases and J by 8 bases, with 27 bases between them. The CDR3 region is CASSSLKRSTLNREAFF. CDR3 DNA sequence: TGCGCCAGCAGCTCCCTCAAACGTTCGACCCTAAACAGAGAAGCTTTCTTT.

V is TRBV4-3 and J is TRBJ2-7; a weak D match, TRBD2 (5 bases). The CDR3 extends over 15 amino acids. Germline CDR1 and CDR2: LGHNA and YSLEER. Trimming took off 0 bases at V and 2 bases at J, with 11 bases between the two ends. CDR3 bases: TGCGCCAGCAGCCAAGATCTAAGCGGCACCTACGAGCAGTACTTC. Translation gives CASSQDLSGTYEQYF.

The DNA of the CDR3 is TGTGCCAGCACCACCCCGGGACAGGGGTCTGCCGAGCAGTACTTC. Its protein product is CASTTPGQGSAEQYF. The V and J genes are TRBV2 and TRBJ2-7, with 10 positions matching TRBD1. V lost 7 bases to trimming and J lost 6 bases; unmatched junction nucleotides: 12. CDR1 is SNHLY, CDR2 FYNNEI, per germline. The CDR3 covers 15 residues. Combining the CDR3 with reference TRBV2 and TRBJ2-7 gives the whole variable domain EPEVTQTPSHQVTQMGQEVILRCVPISNHLYFYWYRQILGQKVEFLVSFYNNEISEKSEIFDDQFSVERPDGSNFTLKIRSTKLEDSAMYFCASTTPGQGSAEQYFGPGTRLTVT.